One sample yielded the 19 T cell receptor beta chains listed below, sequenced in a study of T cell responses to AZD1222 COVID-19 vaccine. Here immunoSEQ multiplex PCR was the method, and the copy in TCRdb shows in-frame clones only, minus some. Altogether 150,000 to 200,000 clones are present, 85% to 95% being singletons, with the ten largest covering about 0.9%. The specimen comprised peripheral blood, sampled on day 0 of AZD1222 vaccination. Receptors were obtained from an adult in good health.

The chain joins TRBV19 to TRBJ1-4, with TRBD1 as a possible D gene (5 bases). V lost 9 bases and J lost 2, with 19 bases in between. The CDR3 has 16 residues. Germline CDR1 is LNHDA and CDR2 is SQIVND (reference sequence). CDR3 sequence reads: CARSVWGATTNEKLFF. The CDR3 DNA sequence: TGTGCCAGATCCGTTTGGGGCGCTACCACTAATGAAAAACTGTTTTTT.

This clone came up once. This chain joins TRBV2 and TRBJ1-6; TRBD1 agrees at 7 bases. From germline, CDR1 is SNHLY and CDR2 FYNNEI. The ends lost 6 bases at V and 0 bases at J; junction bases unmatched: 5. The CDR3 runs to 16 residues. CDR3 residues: CASRDRASSYNSPLHF. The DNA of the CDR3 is TGTGCCAGCAGAGACAGGGCTAGCTCCTATAATTCACCCCTCCACTTT.

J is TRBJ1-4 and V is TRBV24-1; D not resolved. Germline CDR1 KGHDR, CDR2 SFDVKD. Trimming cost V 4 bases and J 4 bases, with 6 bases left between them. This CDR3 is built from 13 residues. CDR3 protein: CATSDGDNEKLFF. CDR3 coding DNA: TGTGCCACCAGTGACGGGGATAATGAAAAACTGTTTTTT.

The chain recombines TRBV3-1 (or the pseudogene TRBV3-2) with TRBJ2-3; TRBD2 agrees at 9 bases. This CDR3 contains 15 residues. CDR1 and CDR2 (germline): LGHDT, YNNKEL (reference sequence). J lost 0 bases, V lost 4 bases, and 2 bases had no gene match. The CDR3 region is CASSPTSGSTDTQYF. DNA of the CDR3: TGTGCCAGCAGCCCGACTAGCGGAAGCACAGATACGCAGTATTTT.

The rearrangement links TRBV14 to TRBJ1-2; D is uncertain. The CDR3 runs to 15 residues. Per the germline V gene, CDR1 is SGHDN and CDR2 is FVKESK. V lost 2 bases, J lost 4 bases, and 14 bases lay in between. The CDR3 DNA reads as TGTGCCAGCAGCCAAAAATGGACGGGTATCTATGGCTACACCTTC. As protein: CASSQKWTGIYGYTF.

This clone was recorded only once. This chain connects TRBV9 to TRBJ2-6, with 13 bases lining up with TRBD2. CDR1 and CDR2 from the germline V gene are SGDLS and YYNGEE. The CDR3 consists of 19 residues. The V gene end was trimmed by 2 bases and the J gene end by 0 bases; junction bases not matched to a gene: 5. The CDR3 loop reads CASSVGLAGSSSGANVLTF. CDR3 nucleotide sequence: TGTGCCAGCAGCGTGGGACTAGCGGGGAGTTCCTCTGGGGCCAACGTCCTGACTTTC. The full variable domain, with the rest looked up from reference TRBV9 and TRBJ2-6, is DSGVTQTPKHLITATGQRVTLRCSPRSGDLSVYWYQQSLDQGLQFLIQYYNGEERAKGNILERFSAQQFPDLHSELNLSSLELGDSALYFCASSVGLAGSSSGANVLTFGAGSRLTVL.

The CDR3 spells CASGPPGFSEAFF. CDR3 bases: TGTGCCAGCGGTCCGCCAGGGTTTTCTGAAGCTTTCTTT. V gene TRBV27 combines with J gene TRBJ1-1; tentatively, D is TRBD1 (5 bases). V dropped 8 bases and J dropped 6 bases, with 16 bases sitting between them. Germline CDR1 is MNHEY and CDR2 is SMNVEV (reference sequence). This CDR3 has 13 amino acids.

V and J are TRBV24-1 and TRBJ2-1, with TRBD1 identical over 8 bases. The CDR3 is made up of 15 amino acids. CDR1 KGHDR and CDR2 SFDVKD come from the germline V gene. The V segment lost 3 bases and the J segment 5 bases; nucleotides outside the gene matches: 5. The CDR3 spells CATSDPGQANNEQFF. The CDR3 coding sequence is TGTGCCACCAGTGATCCGGGACAGGCTAACAATGAGCAGTTCTTC.

In DNA, the CDR3 is TGTGCCAGCAGCTTAGATGTAAGCACAGATACGCAGTATTTT. Translating gives CASSLDVSTDTQYF. The chain is built from TRBV11-3 and TRBJ2-3; D call uncertain. Trimming cost V 0 bases and J 0 bases, with 4 bases left between them. The germline CDR1 and CDR2 sequences are SGHNT and YENEEA. The length of the CDR3 is 14 residues.

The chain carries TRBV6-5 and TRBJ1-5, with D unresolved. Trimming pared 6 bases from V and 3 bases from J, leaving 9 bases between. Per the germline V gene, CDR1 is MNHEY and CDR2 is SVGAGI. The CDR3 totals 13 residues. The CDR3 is CASRLHNNQPQHF. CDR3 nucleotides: TGTGCCAGCAGACTACACAACAATCAGCCCCAGCATTTT.

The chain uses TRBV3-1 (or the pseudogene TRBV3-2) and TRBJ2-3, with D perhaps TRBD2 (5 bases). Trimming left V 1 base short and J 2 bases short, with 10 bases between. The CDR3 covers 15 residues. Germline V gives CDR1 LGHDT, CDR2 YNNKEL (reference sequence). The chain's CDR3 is CASSQVPGNTDTQYF. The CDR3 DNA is TGTGCCAGCAGCCAAGTACCGGGGAACACAGATACGCAGTATTTT.

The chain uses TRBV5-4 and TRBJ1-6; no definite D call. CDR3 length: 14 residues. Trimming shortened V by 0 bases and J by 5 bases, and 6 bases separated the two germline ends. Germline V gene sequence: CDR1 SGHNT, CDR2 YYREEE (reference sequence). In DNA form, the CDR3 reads TGTGCCAGCAGCTTGGCGCTGAATAATTCACCCCTCCACTTT. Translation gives CASSLALNNSPLHF.

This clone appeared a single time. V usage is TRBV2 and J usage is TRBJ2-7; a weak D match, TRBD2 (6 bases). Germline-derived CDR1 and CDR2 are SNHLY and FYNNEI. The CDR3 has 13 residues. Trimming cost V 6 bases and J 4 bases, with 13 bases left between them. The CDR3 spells CASSLSSDYEQYF. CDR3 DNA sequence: TGTGCCAGCAGCTTATCTAGCGATTACGAGCAGTACTTC.

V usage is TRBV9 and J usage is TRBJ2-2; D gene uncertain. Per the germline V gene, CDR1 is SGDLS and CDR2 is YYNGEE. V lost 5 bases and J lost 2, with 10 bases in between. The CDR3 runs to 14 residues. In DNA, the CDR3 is TGTGCCAGCAGGGACCGAAAAAACACCGGGGAGCTGTTTTTT. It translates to CASRDRKNTGELFF.

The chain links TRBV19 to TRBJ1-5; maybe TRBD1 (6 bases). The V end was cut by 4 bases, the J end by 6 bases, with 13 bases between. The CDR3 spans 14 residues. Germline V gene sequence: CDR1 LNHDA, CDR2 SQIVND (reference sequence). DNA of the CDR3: TGTGCCAGTAGTAAGGGGGGGGCGGGTCAGCCCCAGCATTTT. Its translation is CASSKGGAGQPQHF. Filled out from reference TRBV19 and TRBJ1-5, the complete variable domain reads DGGITQSPKYLFRKEGQNVTLSCEQNLNHDAMYWYRQDPGQGLRLIYYSQIVNDFQKGDIAEGYSVSREKKESFPLTVTSAQKNPTAFYLCASSKGGAGQPQHFGDGTRLSIL.

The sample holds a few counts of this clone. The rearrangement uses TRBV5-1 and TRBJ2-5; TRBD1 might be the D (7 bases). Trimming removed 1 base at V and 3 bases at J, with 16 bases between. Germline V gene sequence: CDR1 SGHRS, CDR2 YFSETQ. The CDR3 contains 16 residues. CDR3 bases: TGCGCCAGCAGCTTGACCGGCGGGACAGTGAAAGAGACCCAGTACTTC. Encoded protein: CASSLTGGTVKETQYF.

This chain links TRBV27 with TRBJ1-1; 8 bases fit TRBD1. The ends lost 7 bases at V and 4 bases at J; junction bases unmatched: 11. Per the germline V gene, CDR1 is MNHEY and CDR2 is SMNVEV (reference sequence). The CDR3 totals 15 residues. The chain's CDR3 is CASKFTGGVGTEAFF. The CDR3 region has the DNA TGTGCCAGCAAGTTTACAGGGGGTGTGGGCACTGAAGCTTTCTTT.

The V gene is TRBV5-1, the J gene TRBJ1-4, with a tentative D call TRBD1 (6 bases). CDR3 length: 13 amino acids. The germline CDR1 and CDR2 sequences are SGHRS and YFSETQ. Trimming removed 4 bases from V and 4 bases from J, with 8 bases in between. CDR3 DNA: TGCGCCAGCAGCCGGGGGCTTAATGAAAAACTGTTTTTT. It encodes CASSRGLNEKLFF. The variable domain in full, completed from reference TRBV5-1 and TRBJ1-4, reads KAGVTQTPRYLIKTRGQQVTLSCSPISGHRSVSWYQQTPGQGLQFLFEYFSETQRNKGNFPGRFSGRQFSNSRSEMNVSTLELGDSALYLCASSRGLNEKLFFGSGTQLSVL.

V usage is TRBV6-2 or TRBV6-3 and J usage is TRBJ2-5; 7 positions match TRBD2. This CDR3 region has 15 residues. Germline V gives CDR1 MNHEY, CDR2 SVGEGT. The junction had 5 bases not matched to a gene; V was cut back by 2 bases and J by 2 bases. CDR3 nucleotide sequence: TGTGCCAGCAGTTACGACGCTAGCGGACAAGAGACCCAGTACTTC. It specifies CASSYDASGQETQYF.